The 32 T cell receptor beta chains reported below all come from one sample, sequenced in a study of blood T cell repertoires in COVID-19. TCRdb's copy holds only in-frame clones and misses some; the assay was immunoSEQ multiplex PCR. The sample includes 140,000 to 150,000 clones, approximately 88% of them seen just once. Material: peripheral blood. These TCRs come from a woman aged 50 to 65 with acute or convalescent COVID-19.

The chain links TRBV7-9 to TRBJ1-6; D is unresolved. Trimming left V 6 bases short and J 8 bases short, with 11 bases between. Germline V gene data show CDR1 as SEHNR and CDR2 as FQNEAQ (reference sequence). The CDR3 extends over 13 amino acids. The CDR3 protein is CASSSAGYSPLHF. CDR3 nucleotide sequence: TGTGCCAGCAGTTCCGCGGGCTATTCACCCCTCCACTTT.

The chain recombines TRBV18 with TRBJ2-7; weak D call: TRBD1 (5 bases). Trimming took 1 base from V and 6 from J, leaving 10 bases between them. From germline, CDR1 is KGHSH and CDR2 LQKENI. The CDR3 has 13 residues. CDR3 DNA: TGTGCCAGCTCACCACTAGGGGAAGGCGAGCAGTACTTC. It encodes CASSPLGEGEQYF.

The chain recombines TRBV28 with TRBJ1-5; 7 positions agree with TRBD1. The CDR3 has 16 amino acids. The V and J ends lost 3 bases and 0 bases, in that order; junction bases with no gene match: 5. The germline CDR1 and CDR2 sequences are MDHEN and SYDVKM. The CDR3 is CASSFTGVASNQPQHF. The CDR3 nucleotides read TGTGCCAGCAGTTTCACAGGGGTCGCTAGCAATCAGCCCCAGCATTTT.

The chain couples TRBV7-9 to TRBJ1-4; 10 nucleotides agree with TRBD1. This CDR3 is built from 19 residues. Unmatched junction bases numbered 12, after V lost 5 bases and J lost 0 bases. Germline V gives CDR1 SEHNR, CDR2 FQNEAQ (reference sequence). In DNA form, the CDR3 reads TGTGCCAGCAGCCCGGGGAAGGGACAGGGGATAGCAACTAATGAAAAACTGTTTTTT. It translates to CASSPGKGQGIATNEKLFF.

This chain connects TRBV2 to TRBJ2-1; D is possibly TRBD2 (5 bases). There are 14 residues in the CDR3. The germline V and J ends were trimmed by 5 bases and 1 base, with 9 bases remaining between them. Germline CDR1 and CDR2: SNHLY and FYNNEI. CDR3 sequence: CASSPGVSYNEQFF. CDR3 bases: TGTGCCAGCAGTCCCGGGGTTTCCTACAATGAGCAGTTCTTC.

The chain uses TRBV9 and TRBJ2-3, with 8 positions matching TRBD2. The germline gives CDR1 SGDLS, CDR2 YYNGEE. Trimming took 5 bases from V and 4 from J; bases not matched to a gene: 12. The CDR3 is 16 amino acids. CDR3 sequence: CASRKTGGLGADTQYF. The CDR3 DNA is TGTGCCAGCAGGAAGACGGGAGGGCTCGGGGCAGATACGCAGTATTTT.

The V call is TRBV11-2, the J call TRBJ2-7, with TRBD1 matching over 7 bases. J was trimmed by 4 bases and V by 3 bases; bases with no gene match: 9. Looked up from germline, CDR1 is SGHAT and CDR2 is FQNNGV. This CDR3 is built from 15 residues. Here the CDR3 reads CASSLLTGTFYEQYF. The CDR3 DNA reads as TGTGCCAGCAGCTTGTTGACAGGGACCTTTTACGAGCAGTACTTC.

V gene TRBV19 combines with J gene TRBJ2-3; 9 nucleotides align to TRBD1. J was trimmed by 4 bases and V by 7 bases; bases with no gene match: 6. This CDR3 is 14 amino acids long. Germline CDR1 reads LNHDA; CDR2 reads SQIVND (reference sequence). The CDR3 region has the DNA TGTGCCAGTAACCTCGGGACAGGGCCAGATACGCAGTATTTT. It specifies CASNLGTGPDTQYF.

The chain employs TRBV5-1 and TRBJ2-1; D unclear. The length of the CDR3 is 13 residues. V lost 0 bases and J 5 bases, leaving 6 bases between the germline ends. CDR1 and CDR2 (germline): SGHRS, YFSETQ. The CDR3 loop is CASSLAGNNEQFF. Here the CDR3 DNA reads TGCGCCAGCAGCTTGGCAGGAAACAATGAGCAGTTCTTC.

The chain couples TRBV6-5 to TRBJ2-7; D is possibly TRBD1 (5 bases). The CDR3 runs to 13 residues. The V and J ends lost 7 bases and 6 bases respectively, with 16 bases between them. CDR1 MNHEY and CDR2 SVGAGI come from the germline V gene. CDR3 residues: CASTKSGLTEQYF. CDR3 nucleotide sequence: TGTGCCAGCACAAAGTCAGGGTTGACCGAGCAGTACTTC.

The DNA for the CDR3 is TGTGCCAGCAGTGAAGGGGAGGACTATGGCTACACCTTC. Protein: CASSEGEDYGYTF. The chain couples TRBV6-1 to TRBJ1-2; D unresolved. This CDR3 region has 13 residues. Trimming shortened V by 1 base and J by 3 bases, and 6 bases separated the two germline ends. Germline lookup yields CDR1 MNHNS and CDR2 SASEGT.

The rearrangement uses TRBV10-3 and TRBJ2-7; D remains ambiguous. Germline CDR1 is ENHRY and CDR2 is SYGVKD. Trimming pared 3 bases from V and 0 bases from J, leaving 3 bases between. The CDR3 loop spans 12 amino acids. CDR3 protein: CAISDHSYEQYF. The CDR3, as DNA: TGTGCCATCAGTGACCACTCCTACGAGCAGTACTTC.

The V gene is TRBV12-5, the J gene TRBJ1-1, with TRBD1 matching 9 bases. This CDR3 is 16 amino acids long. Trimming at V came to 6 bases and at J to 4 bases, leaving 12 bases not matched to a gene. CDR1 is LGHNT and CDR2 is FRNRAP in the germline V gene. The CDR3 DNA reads TGTGCTAGTGGCTTAACGGGACAGGGAATAGGCACTGAAGCTTTCTTT. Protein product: CASGLTGQGIGTEAFF.

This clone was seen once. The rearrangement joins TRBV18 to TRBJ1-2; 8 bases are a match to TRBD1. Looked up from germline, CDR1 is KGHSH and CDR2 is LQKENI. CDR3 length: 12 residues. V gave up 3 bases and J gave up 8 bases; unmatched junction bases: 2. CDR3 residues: CASSPDRGGYTF. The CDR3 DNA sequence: TGTGCCAGCTCACCCGACAGGGGCGGCTACACCTTC.

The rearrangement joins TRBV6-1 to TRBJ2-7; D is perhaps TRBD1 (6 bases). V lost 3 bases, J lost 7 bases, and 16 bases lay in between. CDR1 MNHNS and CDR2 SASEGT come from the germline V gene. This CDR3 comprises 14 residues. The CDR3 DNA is TGTGCCAGCAGTGACACAGGGCAGGAAGTTGAGCAGTACTTC. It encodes CASSDTGQEVEQYF.

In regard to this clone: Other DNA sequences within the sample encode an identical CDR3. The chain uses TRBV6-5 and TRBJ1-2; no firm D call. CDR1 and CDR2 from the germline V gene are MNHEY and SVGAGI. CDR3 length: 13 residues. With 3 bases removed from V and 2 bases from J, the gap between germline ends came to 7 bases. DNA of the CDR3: TGTGCCAGCAGTTATGCCAGAAACTATGGCTACACCTTC. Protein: CASSYARNYGYTF.

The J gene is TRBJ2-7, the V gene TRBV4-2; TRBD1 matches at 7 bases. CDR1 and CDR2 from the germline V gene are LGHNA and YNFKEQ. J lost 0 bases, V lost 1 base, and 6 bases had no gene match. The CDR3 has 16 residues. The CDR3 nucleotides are TGTGCCAGCAGCCAAGCCTATGGGGACAGCTCCTACGAGCAGTACTTC. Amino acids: CASSQAYGDSSYEQYF.

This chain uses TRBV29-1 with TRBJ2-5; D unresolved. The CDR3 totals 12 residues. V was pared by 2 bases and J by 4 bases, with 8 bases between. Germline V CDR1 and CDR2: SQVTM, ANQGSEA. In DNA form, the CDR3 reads TGCAGCGTTGAACGTTCTAGAGAGACCCAGTACTTC. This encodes CSVERSRETQYF.

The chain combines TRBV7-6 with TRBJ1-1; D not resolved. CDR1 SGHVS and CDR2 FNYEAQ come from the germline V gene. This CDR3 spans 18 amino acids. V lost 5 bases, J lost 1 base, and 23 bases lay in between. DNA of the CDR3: TGTGCCAGCAGCCTACGGTATACTCTAGGCCAGCGGAACACTGAAGCTTTCTTT. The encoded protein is CASSLRYTLGQRNTEAFF.

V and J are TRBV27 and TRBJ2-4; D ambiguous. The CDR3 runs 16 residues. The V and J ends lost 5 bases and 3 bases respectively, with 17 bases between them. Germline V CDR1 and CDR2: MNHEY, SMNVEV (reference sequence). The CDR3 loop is CASSPYSGMGKNIQYF. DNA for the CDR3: TGTGCCAGCAGTCCGTATTCGGGTATGGGCAAAAACATTCAGTACTTC.

The CDR3 loop is CASSRDRFYEQYF. Here the CDR3 DNA reads TGTGCCAGTAGTAGGGACAGGTTCTACGAGCAGTACTTC. The genes are TRBV19 and TRBJ2-7, with 8 bases identical to TRBD1. V shed 4 bases and J 3 bases; nucleotides not matched to a gene: 2. CDR3 length equals 13 residues. The germline gives CDR1 LNHDA, CDR2 SQIVND (reference sequence).

CDR3 loop: CASSPLGRGANTGELFF. CDR3 nucleotides: TGTGCCAGTAGCCCACTTGGGCGCGGGGCGAACACCGGGGAGCTGTTTTTT. The rearrangement joins TRBV19 to TRBJ2-2; D is perhaps TRBD2 (6 bases). There are 17 residues in the CDR3. CDR1 and CDR2 from the germline V gene are LNHDA and SQIVND (reference sequence). V shed 6 bases and J shed 0 bases, with 17 bases lying between them.

The CDR3, as DNA: TGTGCCAGCAGTGAGCTAGCGGATCCCCCGTGGCAGTTCTTC. Translation gives CASSELADPPWQFF. J is TRBJ2-1 and V is TRBV6-1; 7 nucleotides line up with TRBD2. Germline V gives CDR1 MNHNS, CDR2 SASEGT. The ends lost 3 bases at V and 12 bases at J; junction bases unmatched: 11. The length of the CDR3 is 14 residues.

CDR3 in DNA: TGTGCCACCAGTGATACTAGCGGCTCCTCCTACAATGAGCAGTTCTTC. It translates to CATSDTSGSSYNEQFF. This chain connects TRBV24-1 to TRBJ2-1, with 8 bases aligning to TRBD2. Germline V gene data show CDR1 as KGHDR and CDR2 as SFDVKD. V was clipped by 3 bases and J by 0 bases; unmatched bases: 3. CDR3 length: 16 residues.

The CDR3 sequence is CASSLGWLAGVQEQYF. CDR3 sequence (DNA): TGTGCCAGCAGCTTGGGGTGGCTAGCGGGGGTACAAGAGCAGTACTTC. The V and J genes are TRBV5-4 and TRBJ2-7, with TRBD2 identical over 10 bases. J gave up 7 bases and V 0 bases, and 10 bases lay outside the gene matches. Germline CDR1 reads SGHNT; CDR2 reads YYREEE (reference sequence). CDR3 length: 16 residues. The variable domain in full, with the rest retrieved from reference TRBV5-4 and TRBJ2-7, is ETGVTQSPTHLIKTRGQQVTLRCSSQSGHNTVSWYQQALGQGPQFIFQYYREEENGRGNFPPRFSGLQFPNYSSELNVNALELDDSALYLCASSLGWLAGVQEQYFGPGTRLTVT.

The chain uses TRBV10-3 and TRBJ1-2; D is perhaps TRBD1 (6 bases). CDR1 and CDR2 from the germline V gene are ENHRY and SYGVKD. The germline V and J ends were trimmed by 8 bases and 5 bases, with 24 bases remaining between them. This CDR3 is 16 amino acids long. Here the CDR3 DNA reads TGTGCCATCCCCAGAGAACAGGGCCGCGGGGGTTATGGCTACACCTTC. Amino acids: CAIPREQGRGGYGYTF.

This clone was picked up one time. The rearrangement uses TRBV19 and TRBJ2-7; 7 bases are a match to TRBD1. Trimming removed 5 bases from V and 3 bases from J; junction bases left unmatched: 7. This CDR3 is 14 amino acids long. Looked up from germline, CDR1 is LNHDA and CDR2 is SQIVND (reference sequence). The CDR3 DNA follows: TGTGCCAGTAGTGCCAGACAGGGAGACTACGAGCAGTACTTC. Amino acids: CASSARQGDYEQYF.

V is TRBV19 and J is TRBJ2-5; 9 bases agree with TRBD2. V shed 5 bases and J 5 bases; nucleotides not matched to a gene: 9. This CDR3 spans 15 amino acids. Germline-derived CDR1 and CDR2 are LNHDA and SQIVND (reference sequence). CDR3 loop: CASSEGGRASETQYF. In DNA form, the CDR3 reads TGTGCCAGTAGTGAGGGCGGGAGGGCCTCTGAGACCCAGTACTTC.

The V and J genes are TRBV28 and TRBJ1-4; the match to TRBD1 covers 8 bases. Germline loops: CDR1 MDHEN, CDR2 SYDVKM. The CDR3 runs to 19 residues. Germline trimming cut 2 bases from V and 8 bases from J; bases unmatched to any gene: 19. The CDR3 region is CASSLRGGIRTGKREKLFF. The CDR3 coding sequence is TGTGCCAGCAGTTTAAGAGGGGGGATCCGGACAGGGAAGAGGGAAAAACTGTTTTTT.

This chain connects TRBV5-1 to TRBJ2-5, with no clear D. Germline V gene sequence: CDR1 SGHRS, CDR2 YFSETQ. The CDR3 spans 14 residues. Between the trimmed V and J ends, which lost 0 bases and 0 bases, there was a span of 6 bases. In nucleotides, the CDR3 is TGCGCCAGCAGCTTGGATATCTACCAAGAGACCCAGTACTTC. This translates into CASSLDIYQETQYF.

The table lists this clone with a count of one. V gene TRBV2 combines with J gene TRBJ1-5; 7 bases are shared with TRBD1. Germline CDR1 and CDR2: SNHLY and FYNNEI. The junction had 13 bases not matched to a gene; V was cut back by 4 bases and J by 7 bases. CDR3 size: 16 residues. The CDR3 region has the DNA TGTGCCAGCAGTGTGACCTTTGACAGGGTGGGGCAGCCCCAGCATTTT. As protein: CASSVTFDRVGQPQHF.

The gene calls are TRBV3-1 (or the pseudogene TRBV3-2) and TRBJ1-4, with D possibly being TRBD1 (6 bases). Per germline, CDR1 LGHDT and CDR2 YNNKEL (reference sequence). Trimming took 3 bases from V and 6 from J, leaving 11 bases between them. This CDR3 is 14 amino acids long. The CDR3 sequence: CASSHQQGYEKLFF. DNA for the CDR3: TGTGCCAGCAGCCATCAACAGGGTTATGAAAAACTGTTTTTT.